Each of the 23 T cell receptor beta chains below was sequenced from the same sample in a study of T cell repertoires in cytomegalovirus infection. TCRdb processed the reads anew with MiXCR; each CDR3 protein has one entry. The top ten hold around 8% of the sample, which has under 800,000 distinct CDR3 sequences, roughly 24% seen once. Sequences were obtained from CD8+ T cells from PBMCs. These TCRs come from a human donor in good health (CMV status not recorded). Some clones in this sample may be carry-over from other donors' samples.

Here the CDR3 reads CSAGHTEAFF. In DNA, the CDR3 is TGCAGCGCGGGTCACACTGAAGCTTTCTTT. The chain joins TRBV29-1 to TRBJ1-1; D remains unclear. The CDR3 contains 10 residues. The ends were cut back, 7 bases at V and 3 bases at J, with 6 bases in the middle. Germline CDR1 is SQVTM and CDR2 is ANQGSEA.

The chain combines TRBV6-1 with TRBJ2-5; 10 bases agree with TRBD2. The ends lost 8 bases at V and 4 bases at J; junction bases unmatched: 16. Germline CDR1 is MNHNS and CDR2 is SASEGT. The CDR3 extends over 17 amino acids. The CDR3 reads CASGWRSGGAGRETQYF. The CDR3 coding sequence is TGTGCCAGCGGATGGCGGAGCGGGGGGGCCGGGCGAGAGACCCAGTACTTC.

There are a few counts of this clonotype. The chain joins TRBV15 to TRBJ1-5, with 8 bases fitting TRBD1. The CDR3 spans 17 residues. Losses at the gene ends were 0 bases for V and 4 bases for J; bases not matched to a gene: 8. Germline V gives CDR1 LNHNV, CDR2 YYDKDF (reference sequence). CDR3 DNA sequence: TGTGCCACCAGCAGAGAAAGACAGGGGAAGGGGAATCAGCCCCAGCATTTT. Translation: CATSRERQGKGNQPQHF. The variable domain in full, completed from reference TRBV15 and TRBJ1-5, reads DAMVIQNPRYQVTQFGKPVTLSCSQTLNHNVMYWYQQKSSQAPKLLFHYYDKDFNNEADTPDNFQSRRPNTSFCFLDIRSPGLGDTAMYLCATSRERQGKGNQPQHFGDGTRLSIL.

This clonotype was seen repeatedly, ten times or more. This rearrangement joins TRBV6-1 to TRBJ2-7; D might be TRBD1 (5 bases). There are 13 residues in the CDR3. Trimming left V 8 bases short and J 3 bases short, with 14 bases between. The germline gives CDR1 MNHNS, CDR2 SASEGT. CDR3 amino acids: CASALTGVYEQYF. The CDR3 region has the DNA TGTGCCAGCGCGTTAACAGGTGTCTACGAGCAGTACTTC.

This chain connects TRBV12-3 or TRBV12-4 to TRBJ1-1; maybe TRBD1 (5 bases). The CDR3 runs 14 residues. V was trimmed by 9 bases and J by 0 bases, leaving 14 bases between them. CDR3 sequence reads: CASVNRRLNTEAFF. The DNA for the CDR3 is TGTGCCAGTGTTAACAGGAGATTGAACACTGAAGCTTTCTTT.

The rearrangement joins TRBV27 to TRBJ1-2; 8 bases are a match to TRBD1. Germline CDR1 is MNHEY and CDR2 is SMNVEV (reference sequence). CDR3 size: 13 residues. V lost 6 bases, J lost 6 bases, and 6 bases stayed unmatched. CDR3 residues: CASRDRVVDGYTF. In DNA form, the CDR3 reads TGTGCCAGCAGGGACAGGGTGGTGGATGGCTACACCTTC.

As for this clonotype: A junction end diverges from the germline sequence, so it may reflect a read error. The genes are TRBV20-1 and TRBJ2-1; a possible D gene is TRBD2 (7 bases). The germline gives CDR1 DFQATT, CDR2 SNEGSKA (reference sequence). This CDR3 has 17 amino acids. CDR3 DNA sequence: TGCACTGCTAGAGGTGAATTTCGGGGGGCTTGGGTTGATGAGCAGTTCTTC. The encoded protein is CTARGEFRGAWVDEQFF.

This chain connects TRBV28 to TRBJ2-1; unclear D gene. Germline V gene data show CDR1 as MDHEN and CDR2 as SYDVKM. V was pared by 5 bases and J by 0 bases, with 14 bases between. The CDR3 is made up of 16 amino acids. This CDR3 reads CASSNAKMYSYNEQFF. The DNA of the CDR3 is TGTGCCAGCAGTAACGCGAAGATGTACTCCTACAATGAGCAGTTCTTC. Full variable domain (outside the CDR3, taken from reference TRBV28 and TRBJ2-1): DVKVTQSSRYLVKRTGEKVFLECVQDMDHENMFWYRQDPGLGLRLIYFSYDVKMKEKGDIPEGYSVSREKKERFSLILESASTNQTSMYLCASSNAKMYSYNEQFFGPGTRLTVL.

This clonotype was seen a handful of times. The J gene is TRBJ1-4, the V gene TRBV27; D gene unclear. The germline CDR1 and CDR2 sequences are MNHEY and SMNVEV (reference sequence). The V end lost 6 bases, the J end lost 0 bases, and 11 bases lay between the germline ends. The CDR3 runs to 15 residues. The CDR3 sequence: CASRLDGATNEKLFF. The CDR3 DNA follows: TGTGCCAGCAGGCTGGACGGAGCAACTAATGAAAAACTGTTTTTT.

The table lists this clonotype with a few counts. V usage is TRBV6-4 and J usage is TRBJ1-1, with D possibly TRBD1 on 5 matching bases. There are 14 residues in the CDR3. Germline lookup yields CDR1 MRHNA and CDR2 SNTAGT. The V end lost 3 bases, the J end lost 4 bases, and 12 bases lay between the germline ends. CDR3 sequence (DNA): TGTGCCAGCAGTGAACATCAGGGTGGCACTGAAGCTTTCTTT. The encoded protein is CASSEHQGGTEAFF.

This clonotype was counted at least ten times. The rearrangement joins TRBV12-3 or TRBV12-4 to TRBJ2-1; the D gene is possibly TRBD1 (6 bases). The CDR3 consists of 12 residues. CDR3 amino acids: CASQGTYNEQFF. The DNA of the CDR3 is TGTGCGAGCCAGGGGACCTACAATGAGCAGTTCTTC.

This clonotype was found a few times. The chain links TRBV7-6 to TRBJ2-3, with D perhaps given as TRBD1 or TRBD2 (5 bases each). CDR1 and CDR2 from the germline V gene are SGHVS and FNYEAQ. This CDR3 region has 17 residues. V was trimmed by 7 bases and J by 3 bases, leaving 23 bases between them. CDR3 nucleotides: TGTGCCAGCACCTCCGGGGCTTCCAATTATGCTACAGATACGCAGTATTTT. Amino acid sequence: CASTSGASNYATDTQYF.

The CDR3 sequence: CASSLWMGETQYF. Here the CDR3 DNA reads TGTGCCAGCAGTTTGTGGATGGGGGAGACCCAGTACTTC. The chain has TRBV28 and TRBJ2-5; no firm D call. In germline, CDR1 is MDHEN, CDR2 SYDVKM. Trimming shortened V by 3 bases and J by 5 bases, and 10 bases separated the two germline ends. The CDR3 length is 13 residues.

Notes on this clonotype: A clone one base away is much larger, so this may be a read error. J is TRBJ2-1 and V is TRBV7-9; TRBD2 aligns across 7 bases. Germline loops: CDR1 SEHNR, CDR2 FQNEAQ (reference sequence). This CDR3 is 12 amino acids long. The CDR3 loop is CASRSGRNELFF. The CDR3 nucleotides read TGTGCCAGCAGATCCGGGAGGAATGAGCTGTTCTTC.

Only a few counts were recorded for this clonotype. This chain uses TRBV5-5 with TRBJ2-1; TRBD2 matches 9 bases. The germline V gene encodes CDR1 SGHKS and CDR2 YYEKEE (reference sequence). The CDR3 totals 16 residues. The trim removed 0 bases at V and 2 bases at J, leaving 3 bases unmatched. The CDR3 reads CASSLGLAETYNEQFF. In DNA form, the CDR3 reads TGTGCCAGCAGCTTGGGACTAGCGGAGACCTACAATGAGCAGTTCTTC.

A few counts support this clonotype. CDR3 loop: CASSEVRPKVNYEQYV. The CDR3 DNA reads as TGTGCCAGCAGTGAAGTGCGTCCGAAGGTCAACTACGAGCAGTACGTC. The chain uses TRBV2 and TRBJ2-7, with D uncertain. Germline CDR1 and CDR2: SNHLY and FYNNEI. The CDR3 extends over 16 amino acids. With 1 base removed from V and 3 bases from J, the gap between germline ends came to 16 bases.

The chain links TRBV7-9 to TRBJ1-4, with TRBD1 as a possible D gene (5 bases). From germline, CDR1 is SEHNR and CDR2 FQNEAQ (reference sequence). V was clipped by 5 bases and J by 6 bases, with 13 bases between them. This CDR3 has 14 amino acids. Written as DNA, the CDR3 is TGTGCCAGCAGCAACAGGACCTATGATGAAAAACTGTTTTTT. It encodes CASSNRTYDEKLFF.

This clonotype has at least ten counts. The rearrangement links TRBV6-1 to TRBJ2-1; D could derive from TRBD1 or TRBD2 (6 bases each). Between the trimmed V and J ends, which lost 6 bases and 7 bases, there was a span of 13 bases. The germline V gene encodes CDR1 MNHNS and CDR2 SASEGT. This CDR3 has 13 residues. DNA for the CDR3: TGTGCCAGCAGCCAGACAGGAGGGAATGAGCAGTTCTTC. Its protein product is CASSQTGGNEQFF.

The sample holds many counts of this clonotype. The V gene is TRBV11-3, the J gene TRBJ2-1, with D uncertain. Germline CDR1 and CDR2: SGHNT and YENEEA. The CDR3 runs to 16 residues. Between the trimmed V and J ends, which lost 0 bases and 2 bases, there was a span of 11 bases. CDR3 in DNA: TGTGCCAGCAGCTTAGAGGGAAGAATGCCCTACAATGAGCAGTTCTTC. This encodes CASSLEGRMPYNEQFF.

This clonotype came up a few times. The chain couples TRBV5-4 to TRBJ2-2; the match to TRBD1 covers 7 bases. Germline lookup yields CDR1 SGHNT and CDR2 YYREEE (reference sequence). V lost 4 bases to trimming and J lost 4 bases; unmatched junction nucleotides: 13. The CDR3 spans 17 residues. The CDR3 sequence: CASSPVSTGPSTGELFF. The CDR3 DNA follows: TGTGCCAGCAGCCCCGTATCGACAGGGCCCTCCACCGGGGAGCTGTTTTTT.

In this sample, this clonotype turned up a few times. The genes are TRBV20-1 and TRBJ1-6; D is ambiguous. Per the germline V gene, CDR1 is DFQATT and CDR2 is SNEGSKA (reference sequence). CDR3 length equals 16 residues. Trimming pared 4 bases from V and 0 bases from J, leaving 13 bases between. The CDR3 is CSAKSALSSYNSPLHF. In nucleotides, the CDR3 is TGCAGTGCTAAGTCAGCCCTGAGCTCCTATAATTCACCCCTCCACTTT.

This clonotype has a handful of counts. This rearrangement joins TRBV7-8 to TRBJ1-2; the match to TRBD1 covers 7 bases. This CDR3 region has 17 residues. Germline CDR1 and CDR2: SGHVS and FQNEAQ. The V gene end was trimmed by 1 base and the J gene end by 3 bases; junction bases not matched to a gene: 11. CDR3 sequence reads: CASSLEGADPFHYGYTF. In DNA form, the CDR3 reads TGTGCCAGCAGCTTAGAGGGGGCCGACCCATTTCACTATGGCTACACCTTC.

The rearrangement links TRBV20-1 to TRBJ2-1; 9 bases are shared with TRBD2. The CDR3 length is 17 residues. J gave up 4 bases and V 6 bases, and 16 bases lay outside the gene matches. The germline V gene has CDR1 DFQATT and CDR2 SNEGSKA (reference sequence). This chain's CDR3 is CSAPTYPLAGAYNEQFF. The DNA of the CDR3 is TGCAGTGCCCCTACATACCCTTTAGCGGGGGCTTACAATGAGCAGTTCTTC.